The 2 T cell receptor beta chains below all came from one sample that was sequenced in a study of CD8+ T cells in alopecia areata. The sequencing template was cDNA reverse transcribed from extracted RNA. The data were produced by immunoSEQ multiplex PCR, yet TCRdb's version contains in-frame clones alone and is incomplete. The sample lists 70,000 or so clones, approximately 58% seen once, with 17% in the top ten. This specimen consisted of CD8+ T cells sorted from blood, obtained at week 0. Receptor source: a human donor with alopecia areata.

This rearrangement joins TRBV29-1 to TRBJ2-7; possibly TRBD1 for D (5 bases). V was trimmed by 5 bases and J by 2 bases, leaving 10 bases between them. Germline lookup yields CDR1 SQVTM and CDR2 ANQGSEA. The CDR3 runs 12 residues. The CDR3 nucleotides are TGCAGCGTTCTAGGGGCCACCTACGAGCAGTACTTC. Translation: CSVLGATYEQYF.

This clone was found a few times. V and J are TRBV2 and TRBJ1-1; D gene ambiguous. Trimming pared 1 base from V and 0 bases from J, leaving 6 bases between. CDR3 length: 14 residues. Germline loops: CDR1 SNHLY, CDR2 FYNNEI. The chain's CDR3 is CASSEGTLNTEAFF. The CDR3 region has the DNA TGTGCCAGCAGTGAAGGGACCCTGAACACTGAAGCTTTCTTT.